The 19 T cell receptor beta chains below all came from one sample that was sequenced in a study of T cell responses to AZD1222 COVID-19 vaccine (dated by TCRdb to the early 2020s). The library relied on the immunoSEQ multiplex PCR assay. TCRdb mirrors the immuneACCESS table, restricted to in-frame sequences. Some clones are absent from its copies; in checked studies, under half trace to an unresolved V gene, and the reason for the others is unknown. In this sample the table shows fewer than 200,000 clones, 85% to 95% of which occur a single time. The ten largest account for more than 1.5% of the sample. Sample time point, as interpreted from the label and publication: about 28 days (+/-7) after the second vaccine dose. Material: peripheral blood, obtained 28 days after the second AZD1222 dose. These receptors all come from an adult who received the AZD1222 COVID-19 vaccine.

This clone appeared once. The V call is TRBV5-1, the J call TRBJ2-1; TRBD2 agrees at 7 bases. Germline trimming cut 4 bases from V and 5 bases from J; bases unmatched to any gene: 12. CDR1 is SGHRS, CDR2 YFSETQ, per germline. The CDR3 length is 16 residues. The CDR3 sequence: CASSPRVGTTNNEQFF. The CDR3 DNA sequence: TGCGCCAGCAGCCCGAGGGTTGGGACTACCAACAATGAGCAGTTCTTC.

CDR3 nucleotide sequence: TGTGCCAGCAGTGAAGAACCGACTGGACCCTCCTACGAGCAGTACTTC. Its translation: CASSEEPTGPSYEQYF. The chain joins TRBV6-1 to TRBJ2-7; D is unresolved. V was trimmed by 1 base and J by 0 bases, leaving 13 bases between them. The length of the CDR3 is 16 residues. Germline values: CDR1 MNHNS, CDR2 SASEGT.

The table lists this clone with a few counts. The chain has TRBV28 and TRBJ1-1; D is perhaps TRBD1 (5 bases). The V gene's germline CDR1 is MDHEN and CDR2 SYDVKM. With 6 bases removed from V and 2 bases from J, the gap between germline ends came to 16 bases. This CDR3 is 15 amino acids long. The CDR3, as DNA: TGTGCCAGCAGGTACTTATCGACAGTTAACACTGAAGCTTTCTTT. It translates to CASRYLSTVNTEAFF.

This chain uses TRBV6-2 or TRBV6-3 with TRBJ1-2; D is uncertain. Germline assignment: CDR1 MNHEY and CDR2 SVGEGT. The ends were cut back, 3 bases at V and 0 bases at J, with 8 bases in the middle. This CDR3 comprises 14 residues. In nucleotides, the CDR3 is TGTGCCAGCAGTTATTTTTCCGCTAACTATGGCTACACCTTC. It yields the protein CASSYFSANYGYTF.

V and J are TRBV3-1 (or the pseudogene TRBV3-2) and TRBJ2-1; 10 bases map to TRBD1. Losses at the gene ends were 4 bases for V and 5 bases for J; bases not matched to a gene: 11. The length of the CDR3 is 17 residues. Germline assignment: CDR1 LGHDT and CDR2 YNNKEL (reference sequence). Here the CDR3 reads CASSPTPPGTGDNEQFF. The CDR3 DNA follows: TGTGCCAGCAGCCCGACCCCTCCCGGGACAGGGGACAATGAGCAGTTCTTC.

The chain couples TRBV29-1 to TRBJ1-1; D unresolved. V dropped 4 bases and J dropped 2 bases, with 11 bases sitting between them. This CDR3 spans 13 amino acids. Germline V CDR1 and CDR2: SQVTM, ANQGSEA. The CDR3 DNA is TGCAGCGTTGTGCTAAGGGAAAACACTGAAGCTTTCTTT. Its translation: CSVVLRENTEAFF.

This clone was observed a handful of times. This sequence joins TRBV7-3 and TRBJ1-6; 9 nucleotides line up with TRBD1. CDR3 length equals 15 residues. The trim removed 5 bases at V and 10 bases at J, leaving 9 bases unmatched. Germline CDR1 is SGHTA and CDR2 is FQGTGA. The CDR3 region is CASSSTGTGRSPLHF. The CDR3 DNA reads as TGTGCCAGCAGCAGTACCGGGACAGGGAGGTCACCCCTCCACTTT.

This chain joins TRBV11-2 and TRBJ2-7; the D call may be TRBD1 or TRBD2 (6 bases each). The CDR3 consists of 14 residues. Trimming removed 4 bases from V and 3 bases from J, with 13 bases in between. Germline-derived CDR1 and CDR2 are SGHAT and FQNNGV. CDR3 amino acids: CASSSPRGRYEQYF. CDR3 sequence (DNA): TGTGCCAGCAGCTCCCCCCGGGGGCGCTACGAGCAGTACTTC.

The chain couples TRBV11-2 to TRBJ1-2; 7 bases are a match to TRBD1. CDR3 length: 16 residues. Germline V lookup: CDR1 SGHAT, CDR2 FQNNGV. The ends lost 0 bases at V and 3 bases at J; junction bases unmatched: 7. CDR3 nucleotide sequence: TGTGCCAGCAGCTTAGAAAGTCGACAGGGCGACTATGGCTACACCTTC. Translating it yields CASSLESRQGDYGYTF.

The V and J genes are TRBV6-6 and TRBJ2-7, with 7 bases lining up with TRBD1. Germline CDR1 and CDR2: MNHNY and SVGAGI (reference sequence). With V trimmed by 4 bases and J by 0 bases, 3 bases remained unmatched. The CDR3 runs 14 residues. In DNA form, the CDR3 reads TGTGCCAGCAGTTTGACAGGGAACTCCTACGAGCAGTACTTC. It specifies CASSLTGNSYEQYF.

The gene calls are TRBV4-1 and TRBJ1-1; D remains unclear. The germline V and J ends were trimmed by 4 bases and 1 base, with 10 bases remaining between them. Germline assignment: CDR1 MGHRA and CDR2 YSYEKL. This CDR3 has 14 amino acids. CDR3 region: CASSPPGRNTEAFF. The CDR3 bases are TGCGCCAGCAGCCCCCCGGGAAGGAACACTGAAGCTTTCTTT.

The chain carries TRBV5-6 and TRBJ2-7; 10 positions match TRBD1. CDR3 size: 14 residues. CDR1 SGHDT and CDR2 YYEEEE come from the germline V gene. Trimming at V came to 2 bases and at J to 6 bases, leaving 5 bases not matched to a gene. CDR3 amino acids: CASSFDRGLLEQYF. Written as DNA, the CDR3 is TGTGCCAGCAGCTTTGACAGGGGGCTGCTCGAGCAGTACTTC. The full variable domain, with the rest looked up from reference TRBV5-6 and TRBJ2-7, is DAGVTQSPTHLIKTRGQQVTLRCSPKSGHDTVSWYQQALGQGPQFIFQYYEEEERQRGNFPDRFSGHQFPNYSSELNVNALLLGDSALYLCASSFDRGLLEQYFGPGTRLTVT.

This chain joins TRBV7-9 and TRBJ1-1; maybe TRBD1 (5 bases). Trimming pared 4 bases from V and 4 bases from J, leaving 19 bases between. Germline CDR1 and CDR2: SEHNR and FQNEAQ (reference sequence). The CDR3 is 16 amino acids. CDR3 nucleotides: TGTGCCAGCAGCTCAGCTGGACACACTGGGCGCACTGAAGCTTTCTTT. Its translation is CASSSAGHTGRTEAFF.

CDR3 sequence (DNA): TGTGCCAGCAGTGATAGCGGGGACGCAAACACTGAAGCTTTCTTT. The encoded protein is CASSDSGDANTEAFF. The chain employs TRBV6-1 and TRBJ1-1; the D gene is possibly TRBD1 (5 bases). The CDR3 is 15 residues long. Trimming removed 3 bases from V and 2 bases from J, with 13 bases in between. Germline loops: CDR1 MNHNS, CDR2 SASEGT.

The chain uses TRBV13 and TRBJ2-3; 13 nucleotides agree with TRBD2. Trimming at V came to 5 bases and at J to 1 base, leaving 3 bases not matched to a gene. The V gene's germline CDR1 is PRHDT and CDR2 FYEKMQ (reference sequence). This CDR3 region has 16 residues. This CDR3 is CASSHGLAGGTDTQYF. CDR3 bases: TGTGCCAGCAGCCACGGACTAGCGGGGGGCACAGATACGCAGTATTTT.

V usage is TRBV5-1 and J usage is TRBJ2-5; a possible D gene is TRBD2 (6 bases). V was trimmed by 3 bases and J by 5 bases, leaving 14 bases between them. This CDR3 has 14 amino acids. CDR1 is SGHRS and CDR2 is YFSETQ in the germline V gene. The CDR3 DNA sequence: TGCGCCAGCAGCTCCTACCGACTAGAGGAGACCCAGTACTTC. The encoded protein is CASSSYRLEETQYF.

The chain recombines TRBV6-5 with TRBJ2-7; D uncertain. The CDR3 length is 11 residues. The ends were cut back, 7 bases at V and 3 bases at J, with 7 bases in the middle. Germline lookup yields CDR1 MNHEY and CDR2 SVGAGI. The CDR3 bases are TGTGCCAGCAATTCGGGCTACGAGCAGTACTTC. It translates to CASNSGYEQYF.

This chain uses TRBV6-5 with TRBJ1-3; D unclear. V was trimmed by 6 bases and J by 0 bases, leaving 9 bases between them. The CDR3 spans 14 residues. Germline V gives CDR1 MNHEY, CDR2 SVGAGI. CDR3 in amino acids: CASRLDPSGNTIYF. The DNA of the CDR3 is TGTGCCAGCAGGCTAGACCCCTCTGGAAACACCATATATTTT.

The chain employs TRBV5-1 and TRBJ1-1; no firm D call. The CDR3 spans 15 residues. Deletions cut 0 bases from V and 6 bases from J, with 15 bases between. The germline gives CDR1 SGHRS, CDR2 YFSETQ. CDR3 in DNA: TGCGCCAGCAGCTTGGCCTACTATGGTATTGCTGAAGCTTTCTTT. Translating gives CASSLAYYGIAEAFF.